This T cell receptor (beta chain) comes out of a study of cytotoxic CD8 clonotypes in ibrutinib-treated CLL. Study information: The study recorded mean values of about 260,000 productive templates and under 100,000 productive rearrangements per sample.

This CDR3 is 15 amino acids long. The germline V gene encodes CDR1 SGHTA and CDR2 FQGNSA. V was clipped by 5 bases and J by 2 bases; unmatched bases: 6. General study findings and limits: Upon ibrutinib response clonality rose, and upon progression it fell back toward baseline. Public clonotypes proved infrequent, and on treatment they shrank or remained steady.

The method was immunoSEQ multiplex PCR; TCRdb's version includes in-frame clones alone and lacks a portion of them. Among 90,000 to 100,000 clones listed, almost 80% were seen once. As for this clone: As yet, its antigen is unknown.

The TCR sequence derives from a human donor with chronic lymphocytic leukemia. This specimen consisted of PBMCs, obtained after 12 months of ibrutinib treatment. The chain links TRBV7-2 to TRBJ2-1, with TRBD1 matching 7 bases. CDR3 sequence: CASSQGDRAYNEQFF. CDR3 coding DNA: TGTGCCAGCAGCCAAGGGGACAGAGCCTACAATGAGCAGTTCTTC.